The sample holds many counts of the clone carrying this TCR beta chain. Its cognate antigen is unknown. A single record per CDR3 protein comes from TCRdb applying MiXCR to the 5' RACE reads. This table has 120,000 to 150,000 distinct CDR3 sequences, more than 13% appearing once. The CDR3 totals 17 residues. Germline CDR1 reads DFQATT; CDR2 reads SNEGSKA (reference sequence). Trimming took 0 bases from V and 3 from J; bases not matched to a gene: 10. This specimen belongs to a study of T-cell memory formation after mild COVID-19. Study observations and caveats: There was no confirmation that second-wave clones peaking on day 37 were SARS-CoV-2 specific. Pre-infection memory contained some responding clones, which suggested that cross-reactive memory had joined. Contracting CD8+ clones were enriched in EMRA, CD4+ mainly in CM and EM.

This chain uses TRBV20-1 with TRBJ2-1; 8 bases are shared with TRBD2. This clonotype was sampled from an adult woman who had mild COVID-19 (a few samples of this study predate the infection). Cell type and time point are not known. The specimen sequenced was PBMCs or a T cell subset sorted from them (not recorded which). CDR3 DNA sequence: TGCAGTGCTAGAGATCGGGCTAGCGGGTTAGTCTACAATGAGCAGTTCTTC. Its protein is CSARDRASGLVYNEQFF.